This T cell receptor beta chain is from a study of blood T cell repertoires in COVID-19. On the study more broadly: From the United States, Italy and Spain came samples of acute and convalescent COVID-19.

TCRdb's copy holds only in-frame clones and misses some; the assay was immunoSEQ multiplex PCR. Of roughly 250,000 clones listed, roughly four fifths are singletons. Germline CDR1 and CDR2: SGHDT and YYEEEE. V lost 4 bases and J lost 2, with 13 bases in between. CDR3 length: 15 residues. The sequencing sample was made of peripheral blood. The TCR sequence derives from a woman in her sixties or seventies with active or convalescent COVID-19. The rearrangement uses TRBV5-6 and TRBJ2-1, with D maybe TRBD1 (5 bases). CDR3 in amino acids: CASSQGALAYNEQFF. The CDR3, as DNA: TGTGCCAGCAGCCAGGGTGCTTTAGCCTACAATGAGCAGTTCTTC.